This T cell receptor beta chain derives from a study of shared clonotypes between healthy human individuals. On the study more broadly: Each donor's CD4 naive and CD4 memory cells filled three plates apiece, CD8 naive two, and CD8 memory one.

The CDR3 sequence is 13 residues long. The germline V gene has CDR1 MNHEY and CDR2 SVGAGI. V lost 6 bases, J lost 5 bases, and 13 bases lay in between. The repertoire was sequenced with immunoSEQ multiplex PCR; TCRdb's copy has only in-frame clones and lacks some. The table shows millions of clones, with more than 80% occurring only once. The chain has TRBV6-5 and TRBJ1-2; perhaps TRBD1 as D (5 bases). The sequence was obtained from a man aged 18 to 29 in good health. The sample taken for sequencing was naive CD4+ T cells sorted from blood. Regarding subset: CD45RA+ positively selected. Here the CDR3 reads CASRGPPEYGYTF. CDR3 in DNA: TGTGCCAGCAGGGGACCCCCGGAGTATGGCTACACCTTC.